The rows below give T cell receptor beta chains drawn from one sample of a study of blood T cell repertoires in COVID-19. The method was immunoSEQ multiplex PCR; TCRdb's version includes in-frame clones alone and lacks a portion of them. Of 90,000 to 100,000 clones in the sample, over 70% were seen once. Sequenced material: peripheral blood. All receptors come from a woman aged 80 or older with acute or convalescent COVID-19. The CDR3 runs from the conserved cysteine through the conserved F or W. The D gene is left open where the match is weak. Expanded clones are given a class, and other clones once, few, many or no size at all.

d_gene: TRBD1
v_gene: TRBV15
abundance: -
j_gene: TRBJ1-1
CDR3nt: TGTGCCACCAGCAGAGGGGGACAGGGGGGCACTGAAGCTTTCTTT
CDR3aa: CATSRGGQGGTEAFF

d_gene: -
v_gene: TRBV7-9
abundance: -
j_gene: TRBJ1-2
CDR3nt: TGTGCCAGCAGCCCAGGGGTTTTTGGCTACACCTTC
CDR3aa: CASSPGVFGYTF

d_gene: TRBD1
v_gene: TRBV6-5
abundance: few
j_gene: TRBJ1-2
CDR3nt: TGTGCCAGCAGTTACTCGATGGCAGGGGGCACCGGTGGCTACACCTTC
CDR3aa: CASSYSMAGGTGGYTF

d_gene: -
v_gene: TRBV5-1
abundance: -
j_gene: TRBJ2-7
CDR3nt: TGCGCCAGCAGCTTAGCCCCAGGGGAATATTACGAGCAGTACTTC
CDR3aa: CASSLAPGEYYEQYF

d_gene: TRBD1
v_gene: TRBV19
abundance: once
j_gene: TRBJ1-2
CDR3nt: TGTGCCAGTAGTACCCGAGGACAGGGCTATGGCTACACCTTC
CDR3aa: CASSTRGQGYGYTF

d_gene: TRBD1
v_gene: TRBV5-1
abundance: -
j_gene: TRBJ1-2
CDR3nt: TGCGCCAGCAGCTTGGGAAGACAGGGGGAAAACTATGGCTACACCTTC
CDR3aa: CASSLGRQGENYGYTF

d_gene: -
v_gene: TRBV7-2
abundance: -
j_gene: TRBJ2-4
CDR3nt: TGTGCCAGCAGCTCGGGTGAATTCACACCAGTCAAAAACATTCAGTACTTC
CDR3aa: CASSSGEFTPVKNIQYF

d_gene: -
v_gene: TRBV3-1/TRBV3-2
abundance: -
j_gene: TRBJ1-2
CDR3nt: TGTGCCAGCAGCCCCGGGGGGGGAGTGAGGTATGGCTACACCTTC
CDR3aa: CASSPGGGVRYGYTF

d_gene: TRBD2
v_gene: TRBV27
abundance: -
j_gene: TRBJ2-3
CDR3nt: TGTGCCAGCAGGACTAGCGGGGGGGCGACAGATACGCAGTATTTT
CDR3aa: CASRTSGGATDTQYF

d_gene: TRBD1
v_gene: TRBV7-9
abundance: -
j_gene: TRBJ1-1
CDR3nt: TGTGCCAGCAGCGGACCCACAGGGGGACGAGCTTTCTTT
CDR3aa: CASSGPTGGRAFF

d_gene: -
v_gene: TRBV19
abundance: -
j_gene: TRBJ1-2
CDR3nt: TGTGCCAGTAGTATGGAGGGAAGGAATGGCTACACCTTC
CDR3aa: CASSMEGRNGYTF

d_gene: -
v_gene: TRBV6-5
abundance: -
j_gene: TRBJ1-6
CDR3nt: TGTGCCAGCAGACAGGGAAATTCACCCCTCCACTTT
CDR3aa: CASRQGNSPLHF

d_gene: TRBD2
v_gene: TRBV5-1
abundance: -
j_gene: TRBJ2-5
CDR3nt: TGCGCCAGCAGCTCCTCTAGCGGGGGGCTAGTCATGGCCCAGTACTTC
CDR3aa: CASSSSSGGLVMAQYF

d_gene: TRBD1
v_gene: TRBV19
abundance: -
j_gene: TRBJ1-1
CDR3nt: TGTGCCAGTAGTATCAGACAGGGCACTGAAGCTTTCTTT
CDR3aa: CASSIRQGTEAFF

d_gene: TRBD2
v_gene: TRBV11-3
abundance: -
j_gene: TRBJ2-3
CDR3nt: TGTGCCAGCAGCCCCGGGACTAGCGAAGATACGCAGTATTTT
CDR3aa: CASSPGTSEDTQYF

d_gene: TRBD1
v_gene: TRBV6-5
abundance: -
j_gene: TRBJ2-5
CDR3nt: TGTGCCAGCAGTTGGGACAGGGGGCGTGAGACCCAGTACTTC
CDR3aa: CASSWDRGRETQYF

d_gene: -
v_gene: TRBV6-5
abundance: few
j_gene: TRBJ1-5
CDR3nt: TGTGCCAGCAGCGCAGGTATTAGCAATCAGCCCCAGCATTTT
CDR3aa: CASSAGISNQPQHF

d_gene: -
v_gene: TRBV5-5
abundance: once
j_gene: TRBJ1-1
CDR3nt: TGTGCCAGCAGCAACAGTTTCACTGAAGCTTTCTTT
CDR3aa: CASSNSFTEAFF